Listed below are T cell receptor beta chains from one sample, sequenced in a study of cytomegalovirus exposure and HLA in healthy donors. Libraries were prepared by immunoSEQ multiplex PCR; TCRdb keeps only in-frame clonotypes and omits some of them. The table has 80,000 to 100,000 clones, 70% to 80% seen once. The material sequenced was PBMCs. The origin of the receptors is a man younger than 30 in good health and CMV-seropositive. The CDR3 runs from the conserved cysteine through the conserved F or W. A D gene is named only where the DNA matches it firmly. Clone size, where shown, is once, few, many, or a class for clones that have expanded.

clone size,D gene,J gene,V gene,CDR3 DNA,CDR3 protein
-,TRBD2,TRBJ2-7,TRBV6-6,TGTGCCAGTGCTAGCGGGGGTCGGTACGAGCAGTACTTC,CASASGGRYEQYF
few,TRBD2,TRBJ2-1,TRBV6-4,TGTGCCAGCAGTGACGGACTAGCGGGGGGGAATGAGCAGTTCTTC,CASSDGLAGGNEQFF
-,-,TRBJ1-4,TRBV6-5,TGTGCCAGCAGTTACGGCCTCCGACGAGGTGCTGAAAAACTGTTTTTT,CASSYGLRRGAEKLFF
-,-,TRBJ2-7,TRBV27,TGTGCCAGCAGTTACTCATCGACAGGAACGAACGAGCAGTACTTC,CASSYSSTGTNEQYF
-,-,TRBJ1-3,TRBV5-6,TGTGCCAGCAGCTTCCGAACAGGGAGAAACACCATATATTTT,CASSFRTGRNTIYF
-,TRBD2,TRBJ2-7,TRBV5-6,TGTGCCAGCAGAATGAGCGGGGGGCCCTACGAGCAGTACTTC,CASRMSGGPYEQYF
-,TRBD1,TRBJ1-1,TRBV6-5,TGTGCCAGCTCTGGGACAGGGGAAGCTTTCTTT,CASSGTGEAFF
-,-,TRBJ1-3,TRBV28,TGTGCCAGCAGTTTTTATATGACAGCAACAAGCTCTGGAAACACCATATATTTT,CASSFYMTATSSGNTIYF
few,-,TRBJ1-5,TRBV6-1,TGTGCCAGCAGTTGGGCAGGGGCGATAAATCAGCCCCAGCATTTT,CASSWAGAINQPQHF
-,-,TRBJ1-2,TRBV27,TGTGCCACCCGGGAGAACTATGGCTACACCTTC,CATRENYGYTF
-,-,TRBJ1-3,TRBV19,TGTGCCAGTAGTAGCCAGGGATCTGGAAACACCATATATTTT,CASSSQGSGNTIYF
-,TRBD2,TRBJ2-2,TRBV11-2,TGTGCCAGCAGCTTAGATGTAGCGGGGTTGAGGGCCGGGGAGCTGTTTTTT,CASSLDVAGLRAGELFF
-,TRBD1,TRBJ2-5,TRBV5-1,TGCGCCAGCAGTGCAGGGGGAATGAAAGAGACCCAGTACTTC,CASSAGGMKETQYF
few,TRBD2,TRBJ2-5,TRBV11-2,TGTGCCAGCAGCTTAGTTGGGACTAGCGGGGGGGCCGGGTGGGCCCAGTACTTC,CASSLVGTSGGAGWAQYF
-,-,TRBJ1-3,TRBV30,TGTGCCTCGGGTCTGAGCTCTGGAAACACCATATATTTT,CASGLSSGNTIYF
once,TRBD2,TRBJ2-7,TRBV25-1,TGTGCCAGCTGGGGACTAAACTCCTACGAGCAGTACTTC,CASWGLNSYEQYF
-,TRBD1,TRBJ1-2,TRBV7-2,TGTGCCAGCAGCCCCTCGACAGGGCTAGGTGGTGGCTACACCTTC,CASSPSTGLGGGYTF
-,TRBD2,TRBJ2-3,TRBV7-9,TGTGCCAGCAGCCCGGGACTAGCGGGGGGAAGCACAGATACGCAGTATTTT,CASSPGLAGGSTDTQYF
-,TRBD2,TRBJ2-1,TRBV4-1,TGCGCCAGCCGGACTAGCGGGGGGGGCAATGAGCAGTTCTTC,CASRTSGGGNEQFF
-,TRBD2,TRBJ2-1,TRBV27,TGTGCCAGCAGTTTGGCGCGGGAGTACAATGAGCAGTTCTTC,CASSLAREYNEQFF
-,-,TRBJ1-1,TRBV4-2,TGTGCCAGCAGCCAAGAGGGCAGGGGCGCTGAAGCTTTCTTT,CASSQEGRGAEAFF
once,TRBD2,TRBJ2-3,TRBV7-9,TGTGCCAGCAGCTTTTTCCTAGCGGGGGGTAACAGGGGTACGCAGTATTTT,CASSFFLAGGNRGTQYF
few,-,TRBJ1-5,TRBV6-5,TGTGCCAGCAGCAGTACGACGGGAGGACAGCCCCAGCATTTT,CASSSTTGGQPQHF
-,-,TRBJ1-5,TRBV30,TGTGCCTGGAGTTTGAAGGGGGGGTACTTGCAGCCCCAGCATTTT,CAWSLKGGYLQPQHF
-,-,TRBJ2-5,TRBV5-6,TGTGCCAGCAGCTGGACAGGGAGGGAAGAGACCCAGTACTTC,CASSWTGREETQYF
-,-,TRBJ2-7,TRBV5-1,TGCGCCAGCAGCTTGGGGGCGGGCGGCTACGAGCAGTACTTC,CASSLGAGGYEQYF
-,-,TRBJ1-5,TRBV28,TGTGCCAGCAGTTTTCCGAGCCAGCCCCAGCATTTT,CASSFPSQPQHF
few,TRBD1,TRBJ1-1,TRBV4-1,TGCGCCAGCAGCCAACCGGGACAGGGGTCCACTGAAGCTTTCTTT,CASSQPGQGSTEAFF
-,-,TRBJ2-7,TRBV30,TGTGCCTGGAGTTTAGGAGGGAGTTCTTCCTGGGAGCAGTACTTC,CAWSLGGSSSWEQYF
-,-,TRBJ2-7,TRBV6-1,TGTGCCAGCACTCTACAGGAAGCCTACGAGCAGTACTTC,CASTLQEAYEQYF
few,-,TRBJ2-7,TRBV2,TGTGCCAGCAGTGATAGTAGGAGCTCCTACGAGCAGTACTTC,CASSDSRSSYEQYF
-,TRBD2,TRBJ2-3,TRBV18,TGTGCCAGCTCCTTTGAGGGACTAGCGGAGCCAGATACGCAGTATTTT,CASSFEGLAEPDTQYF
-,-,TRBJ1-5,TRBV6-6,TGTGCCAGCAAGATGGGAGGGTTGGGAGATCAGCCCCAGCATTTT,CASKMGGLGDQPQHF
-,-,TRBJ1-1,TRBV7-8,TGTGCCAGCAGCTTAGTAAGTTCCGGGACTCTGAACACTGAAGCTTTCTTT,CASSLVSSGTLNTEAFF
once,TRBD2,TRBJ2-1,TRBV6-5,TGTGCCAGCACTTCTCCGGGACTAGTCCACAATGAGCAGTTCTTC,CASTSPGLVHNEQFF
once,-,TRBJ1-6,TRBV7-9,TGTGCCAGCAGCCCACGCCCGGATTCACCCCTCCACTTT,CASSPRPDSPLHF
-,TRBD2,TRBJ2-2,TRBV10-3,TGTGCCATCAGTGAGTCAACGGGGGGGGCTGAGCTGTTTTTT,CAISESTGGAELFF
-,TRBD1,TRBJ2-7,TRBV6-5,TGTGCCAGCAGTCCCGGGGGACAGGGCTACGAGCAGTACTTC,CASSPGGQGYEQYF
-,TRBD1,TRBJ2-7,TRBV27,TGTGCCAGCAGTAGAGGGGACAGGGGGTCCTACGAGCAGTACTTC,CASSRGDRGSYEQYF
-,-,TRBJ2-1,TRBV13,TGTGCCAGCAGCTTAGTAGTATACAATGAGCAGTTCTTC,CASSLVVYNEQFF
-,TRBD1,TRBJ1-1,TRBV7-8,TGTGCCAGCAGCACTCGACAGGGTTCTGAAGCTTTCTTT,CASSTRQGSEAFF
few,-,TRBJ2-1,TRBV19,TGTGCCAGTAGTATAGGGGGGGTTACCAATGAGCAGTTCTTC,CASSIGGVTNEQFF
-,-,TRBJ1-1,TRBV5-1,TGCGCCAGCAGCTCAGTAACAGGGTGGGGGAACACTGAAGCTTTCTTT,CASSSVTGWGNTEAFF
once,TRBD2,TRBJ2-3,TRBV10-3,TGTGCCATCAGTCCCCGAGCGGGGGATACAGATACGCAGTATTTT,CAISPRAGDTDTQYF
-,-,TRBJ1-4,TRBV21-1,TGTGCCAGCAGCAAAGAGGGGGATATAGGAGAAAAACTGTTTTTT,CASSKEGDIGEKLFF